A single sample is the source of the 5 T cell receptor beta chains below, sequenced in a study of response to subunit inactivated influenza vaccine. TCRdb itself ran the RT-PCR reads through MiXCR, one entry per CDR3 protein. Here the sample spans hundreds of thousands of distinct CDR3 sequences, 9.5% to 12% being singletons. Sequencing used PBMCs from blood, obtained 35 to 45 days after vaccination. The receptor set was obtained from a man in his fifties who received an inactivated influenza vaccine.

This clonotype was found many times. The chain employs TRBV29-1 and TRBJ2-7, with D uncertain. V lost 4 bases, J lost 4 bases, and 11 bases lay in between. The CDR3 length is 12 residues. Germline V CDR1 and CDR2: SQVTM, ANQGSEA. The DNA for the CDR3 is TGCAGCGTTGTCCTGTCCGGGTACGAGCAGTACTTC. It yields the protein CSVVLSGYEQYF.

This clonotype appeared a few times. This sequence joins TRBV6-5 and TRBJ2-1; 10 nucleotides align to TRBD2. Germline trimming cut 2 bases from V and 7 bases from J; bases unmatched to any gene: 11. The CDR3 totals 17 residues. Germline V gives CDR1 MNHEY, CDR2 SVGAGI. The DNA for the CDR3 is TGTGCCAGCAGTTACCTCAGACTAGCGGGCCCAGGGAATGAGCAGTTCTTC. It translates to CASSYLRLAGPGNEQFF.

The sample holds a few counts of this clonotype. J is TRBJ2-7 and V is TRBV7-8; 9 nucleotides align to TRBD1. The J segment lost 3 bases and the V segment lost 5 bases, leaving 8 bases of the junction unmatched. The CDR3 covers 15 residues. Germline CDR1 is SGHVS and CDR2 is FQNEAQ. Written as DNA, the CDR3 is TGTGCCAGCAGCCCACACCGGGACAGGGTCTACGAGCAGTACTTC. Protein sequence: CASSPHRDRVYEQYF. Full variable domain (outside the CDR3, taken from reference TRBV7-8 and TRBJ2-7): GAGVSQSPRYKVAKRGQDVALRCDPISGHVSLFWYQQALGQGPEFLTYFQNEAQLDKSGLPSDRFFAERPEGSVSTLKIQRTQQEDSAVYLCASSPHRDRVYEQYFGPGTRLTVT.

The chain uses TRBV10-3 and TRBJ2-5; D possibly corresponds to TRBD1 (7 bases). The CDR3 totals 14 residues. The germline V gene encodes CDR1 ENHRY and CDR2 SYGVKD. V was shortened by 10 bases and J by 4 bases, with 19 bases between the two germline ends. The chain's CDR3 is CATGETGFGETQYF. CDR3 nucleotides: TGTGCCACGGGGGAGACAGGGTTTGGAGAGACCCAGTACTTC.

This clonotype has just a few counts. The J gene is TRBJ2-1, the V gene TRBV5-1, with D possibly TRBD1 on 5 matching bases. The V and J ends lost 4 bases and 8 bases respectively, with 16 bases between them. Germline V gene sequence: CDR1 SGHRS, CDR2 YFSETQ. The CDR3 is made up of 14 amino acids. The CDR3 spells CASSPPGLRDEQFF. CDR3 sequence (DNA): TGCGCCAGCAGCCCCCCAGGGTTACGGGATGAGCAGTTCTTC.